The source of this TCR beta chain is a study of T-cell reconstitution after alpha-beta-depleted transplantation in children. This clonotype occurred many times. Antigen unknown. The CDR3 has 15 amino acids. V trimming: 3 bases; J trimming: 2 bases; junction bases outside the gene matches: 3. Germline values: CDR1 LNHNV, CDR2 YYDKDF (reference sequence). Study results and limitations: Diversity of TCRbeta at day 60 was high in some patients, arising from surviving recipient T cells and thymic progenitors. Roughly two months post-transplant, alpha-beta T cells reportedly originated from several hundred graft clones that had expanded. T-cell numbers and diversity, one year after transplant, stemmed largely from T cells that were newly produced.

Preparation of the TCRbeta library was carried out with unique molecular identifiers. TCRdb reprocessed the PCR reads via MiXCR and lists one record per CDR3 protein. The profile shows 670,000 or so distinct CDR3 sequences, around 13% of them singletons. The sequence was obtained from a girl aged 2 to 10 with congenital amegakaryocytic thrombocytopenia, due to receive a stem cell transplant. This rearrangement joins TRBV15 to TRBJ2-3, with 9 bases that match TRBD2. The material sequenced was PBMCs, taken before TCRalphabeta/CD19-depleted stem cell transplant. Here the CDR3 reads CATSRTSGSTDTQYF. The CDR3 DNA reads TGTGCCACCAGCAGGACTAGCGGATCCACAGATACGCAGTATTTT.